Described below is a single T cell receptor beta chain sequence and its context. Its antigen is still unknown. This entry is derived from a study of shared clonotypes between healthy human individuals. Whole-study findings and limits: Some naive CD4 clonotypes, around 4.9%, turned up in common across four donors.

The data were produced by immunoSEQ multiplex PCR, yet TCRdb's version contains in-frame clones alone and is incomplete. The table lists under 650,000 clones, 95% to 97% of them singletons, with roughly 0.06% in the top ten. Researchers partitioned CD4+ cells into CD45RA+ naive and CD45RA-negative memory subsets. Germline CDR1 MNHNS, CDR2 SASEGT. Trimming removed 3 bases at V and 2 bases at J, with 10 bases between. This CDR3 contains 14 residues. The chain uses TRBV6-1 and TRBJ1-2; TRBD1 is a possible D gene (5 bases). Sequencing input: naive CD4+ T cells sorted from blood. This sample's subset: CD45RA+ positively selected. The sequence was obtained from a woman aged 25 to 45 in good health. CDR3: CASSEGRDNYGYTF. The CDR3 DNA is TGTGCCAGCAGTGAGGGTCGGGACAACTATGGCTACACCTTC.